This TCR beta chain is drawn from a study of blood T cell repertoires in COVID-19. The germline CDR1 and CDR2 sequences are SGHNT and YYREEE (reference sequence). The CDR3 consists of 15 residues. The trim removed 4 bases at V and 1 base at J, leaving 7 bases unmatched. Generated by immunoSEQ multiplex PCR, the TCRdb table keeps only in-frame clones and is missing some. The table has 150,000 or so clones, 70% to 90% seen once. The chain couples TRBV5-4 to TRBJ2-7, with TRBD1 identical over 8 bases. The sample was peripheral blood. This clonotype originated in a human donor in a cohort sampled during active COVID-19. The DNA for the CDR3 is TGTGCCAGCAGCGCCCCGGGACAGGTGTCCTACGAGCAGTACTTC. Its translation: CASSAPGQVSYEQYF.